The 14 T cell receptor beta chains below were found in one sample sequenced in a study of metastatic and nonmetastatic thyroid tumors. With MiXCR, TCRdb called clones anew from the PCR reads. Seen here are fewer than 55,000 clones, roughly 15% observed once, and the top ten hold about 20%. Each patient came to thyroid surgery without any prior treatment (of any kind). Sequences were obtained from blood. These receptors were obtained from a female donor with papillary thyroid cancer or a benign thyroid nodule (not recorded which). Some clones in this sample may be carry-over from other donors' samples.

For this clone: The junction shows a germline mismatch at one end, possibly a read error. The V and J genes are TRBV24-1 and TRBJ2-3; D call uncertain. Germline V CDR1 and CDR2: KGHDR, SFDVKD. The CDR3 extends over 13 amino acids. The CDR3 coding sequence is TGTGCCACCAGTGTAGTGGGCACAGATACACAGTATTTT. The encoded protein is CATSVVGTDTQYF.

The sample holds many counts of this clone. J is TRBJ2-7 and V is TRBV18, with a weak D call TRBD1 (5 bases). This CDR3 is 12 amino acids long. Germline assignment: CDR1 KGHSH and CDR2 LQKENI. Trimming cost V 6 bases and J 3 bases, with 9 bases left between them. This CDR3 is CASSPDNYEQYF. Here the CDR3 DNA reads TGTGCCAGCTCCCCGGACAACTACGAGCAGTACTTC.

The V gene is TRBV12-3 or TRBV12-4, the J gene TRBJ1-5; D is uncertain. This CDR3 has 13 amino acids. V was shortened by 6 bases and J by 7 bases, with 13 bases between the two germline ends. The DNA of the CDR3 is TGTGCCAGCAGGATGACAACAGAGCAGCCCCAGCATTTT. Translating it yields CASRMTTEQPQHF.

The table lists this clone with many counts. V and J are TRBV2 and TRBJ2-7; 8 nucleotides agree with TRBD1. V shed 6 bases, J shed 5 bases, and the junction held 9 bases outside the gene matches. The CDR3 totals 14 residues. Germline values: CDR1 SNHLY, CDR2 FYNNEI. The CDR3 reads CASRGATGDNEQYF. CDR3 DNA: TGTGCCAGCAGGGGGGCGACAGGGGACAACGAGCAGTACTTC.

This clone was recorded many times. The V call is TRBV6-1, the J call TRBJ2-1, with 9 bases matching TRBD2. Germline assignment: CDR1 MNHNS and CDR2 SASEGT. The length of the CDR3 is 13 residues. J was trimmed by 8 bases and V by 6 bases; bases with no gene match: 5. The CDR3 here is CASRPSGKDEQFF. The CDR3 coding sequence is TGTGCCAGCAGGCCTAGCGGGAAGGATGAGCAGTTCTTC.

As for this clone: This sequence may be a read error, since a much larger clone differs from it by one base. The genes are TRBV10-3 and TRBJ1-4, with 9 bases that match TRBD1. Germline CDR1 and CDR2: ENHRY and SYGVKD. The CDR3 runs 12 residues. Trimming removed 4 bases from V and 15 bases from J; junction bases left unmatched: 6. DNA of the CDR3: TGTGCCATCAGTGGGACGGGACAGGGTTTGTTTTTT. Amino acids: CAISGTGQGLFF.

This clone came up many times. This chain uses TRBV6-4 with TRBJ1-5; D not resolved. Germline V gene sequence: CDR1 MRHNA, CDR2 SNTAGT. This CDR3 has 14 residues. V shed 4 bases and J shed 6 bases, with 13 bases lying between them. The CDR3 reads CASSVDNRGQPQHF. Written as DNA, the CDR3 is TGTGCCAGCAGTGTTGACAATCGCGGTCAGCCCCAGCATTTT.

For this clone: One end of the junction does not line up with germline, which may come from a read error. The V and J genes are TRBV7-3 and TRBJ2-3, with D possibly matching TRBD1 (7 bases). The CDR3 length is 19 residues. Germline V gene lookup returns CDR1 SGHTA and CDR2 FQGTGA. The CDR3 reads CASSLRSFGQAGTTDAQYF. In DNA form, the CDR3 reads TGTGCCAGCAGCTTAAGGTCGTTTGGACAGGCGGGAACCACAGATGCGCAGTATTTT.

The sample holds many counts of this clone. The chain uses TRBV9 and TRBJ2-5; 8 bases fit TRBD1. With 1 base clipped from V and 5 bases from J, the junction kept 4 bases outside the gene matches. This CDR3 comprises 14 residues. CDR1 is SGDLS, CDR2 YYNGEE, per germline. CDR3 sequence (DNA): TGTGCCAGCAGCGTACAGGGGGCTGGGGAGACCCAGTACTTC. Encoded protein: CASSVQGAGETQYF. Complete variable domain (other parts from reference TRBV9 and TRBJ2-5): DSGVTQTPKHLITATGQRVTLRCSPRSGDLSVYWYQQSLDQGLQFLIQYYNGEERAKGNILERFSAQQFPDLHSELNLSSLELGDSALYFCASSVQGAGETQYFGPGTRLLVL.

For this clone: The junction does not match germline at one end; this may be a read error. The chain employs TRBV11-1 and TRBJ1-5; 8 bases agree with TRBD1. In germline, CDR1 is SGHAT, CDR2 FQDESV (reference sequence). The CDR3 is made up of 16 amino acids. CDR3 sequence reads: CASSLCDRGSNQLQHF. In nucleotides, the CDR3 is TGTGCCAGCAGCTTGTGTGACAGGGGCTCCAATCAGCTCCAGCATTTT. The full variable domain, rest sourced from reference TRBV11-1 and TRBJ1-5, is EAEVAQSPRYKITEKSQAVAFWCDPISGHATLYWYRQILGQGPELLVQFQDESVVDDSQLPKDRFSAERLKGVDSTLKIQPAELGDSAMYLCASSLCDRGSNQLQHFGDGTRLSIL.

The sample holds many counts of this clone. The chain combines TRBV19 with TRBJ2-7, with a possible D match to TRBD2 (6 bases). Per the germline V gene, CDR1 is LNHDA and CDR2 is SQIVND (reference sequence). Trimming cost V 5 bases and J 4 bases, with 15 bases left between them. The CDR3 runs to 14 residues. CDR3 bases: TGTGCCAGTAGTTTGTCACGGGAGTCTTACGAGCAGTACTTC. It encodes CASSLSRESYEQYF.

This clone was recorded a few times. One end of the junction is discordant with germline, which a read error may explain. The V gene is TRBV12-3 or TRBV12-4, the J gene TRBJ2-7; the D call may be TRBD1 or TRBD2 (5 bases each). The CDR3 spans 13 residues. The CDR3 reads CASSEQGPHEQYF. CDR3 nucleotide sequence: TGTGCCAGTTCCGAGCAGGGACCCCACGAACAGTACTTC.

J is TRBJ2-5 and V is TRBV11-3; D may be TRBD2 (6 bases). The CDR3 totals 13 residues. The V and J ends lost 5 bases and 11 bases respectively, with 18 bases between them. Looked up from germline, CDR1 is SGHNT and CDR2 is YENEEA. The DNA of the CDR3 is TGTGCCAGCAGCCAGGACCCGGGGGAGAAACAGTACTTC. Translation gives CASSQDPGEKQYF. Full variable domain (missing parts from reference TRBV11-3 and TRBJ2-5): EAGVVQSPRYKIIEKKQPVAFWCNPISGHNTLYWYLQNLGQGPELLIRYENEEAVDDSQLPKDRFSAERLKGVDSTLKIQPAELGDSAVYLCASSQDPGEKQYFGPGTRLLVL.

About this clone: This sequence may be a read error, since a much larger clone differs from it by one base. V gene TRBV19 combines with J gene TRBJ1-5, with TRBD1 identical over 9 bases. CDR3 length: 16 residues. The germline gives CDR1 LNHDA, CDR2 SQIVND (reference sequence). The CDR3 sequence is CAGSRPGQGSNQPQHF. CDR3 DNA sequence: TGTGCCGGTAGCCGACCGGGACAGGGTAGCAATCAGCCCCAGCATTTT.